This T cell receptor beta chain was obtained from a study of brain metastases from non-small cell lung cancer. This clone was seen just once. Sequencing was performed with immunoSEQ multiplex PCR; in TCRdb, only in-frame clones are kept and a portion is missing. The profile covers about 1,500 clones, with 88% appearing a single time and just under 5% taken by the ten largest. The germline V gene encodes CDR1 LGHDT and CDR2 YNNKEL (reference sequence). This CDR3 has 17 amino acids. The J segment lost 9 bases and the V segment lost 3 bases, leaving 14 bases of the junction unmatched. Sequencing was carried out using tumor-adjacent normal tissue. This receptor was obtained from a donor at least 40 years old with non-small cell lung cancer. The genes are TRBV3-1 (or the pseudogene TRBV3-2) and TRBJ1-6; TRBD1 matches 7 bases. The CDR3 protein is CASSQASTGRLSSPLHF. Written as DNA, the CDR3 is TGTGCCAGCAGCCAGGCCTCGACAGGGAGGCTGAGTTCACCCCTCCACTTT.